The T cell receptor beta chain described here comes from a study of T cell repertoires in cytomegalovirus infection. Study-level information: In the study, CMV epitopes included recently identified HLA-C-restricted and well-studied HLA-B-restricted ones.

Each CDR3 protein is one row after TCRdb ran MiXCR on the reads. The sample consists of roughly 920,000 distinct CDR3 sequences, approximately 31% of them appearing once. General study results and limits: CMV carriers with the relevant HLA were identified by cumulative public TCR beta family frequency. The response measured ex vivo was dominated by TCR beta clonotypes (HLA-C-restricted and CMV-specific).

On this clonotype: Antigen specificity is unknown. A single base separates this from a much larger clone, so it may be a read error.

Trimming took 4 bases from V and 1 from J; bases not matched to a gene: 13. The germline V gene has CDR1 SEHNR and CDR2 FQNEAQ (reference sequence). The CDR3 runs 19 residues. This chain connects TRBV7-9 to TRBJ2-6, with TRBD1 matching over 7 bases. This TCR was recovered from a human donor in good health (CMV status not recorded). Some clones in this sample may be carry-over from other donors' samples. The sample was cultured CD8+ T cells from PBMCs, taken from culture after CMV antigen stimulation. CDR3 sequence (DNA): TGTGCCAGCAGCTCCCGAATCCGGGACAGTGGGTCTGGGGCCAACGTCCTGACTTTC. Translated, it gives CASSSRIRDSGSGANVLTF.